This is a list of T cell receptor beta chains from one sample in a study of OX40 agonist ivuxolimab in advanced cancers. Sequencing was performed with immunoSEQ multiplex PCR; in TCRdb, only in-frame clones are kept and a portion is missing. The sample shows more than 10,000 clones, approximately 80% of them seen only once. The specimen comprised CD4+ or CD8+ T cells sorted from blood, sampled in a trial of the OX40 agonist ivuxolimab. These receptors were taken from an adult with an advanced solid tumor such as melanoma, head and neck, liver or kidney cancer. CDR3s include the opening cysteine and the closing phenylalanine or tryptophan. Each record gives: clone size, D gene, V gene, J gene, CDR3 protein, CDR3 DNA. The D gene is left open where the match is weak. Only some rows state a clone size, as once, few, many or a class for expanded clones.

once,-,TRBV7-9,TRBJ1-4,CASSGHIGATNEKLFF,TGTGCCAGCAGCGGTCACATTGGGGCAACTAATGAAAAACTGTTTTTT
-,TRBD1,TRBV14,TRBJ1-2,CASSHPGQGYGYTF,TGTGCCAGCAGCCACCCGGGACAGGGCTATGGCTACACCTTC
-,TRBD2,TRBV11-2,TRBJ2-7,CASSLGRTSGSYEQYF,TGTGCCAGCAGCTTAGGGAGGACTAGCGGGAGCTACGAGCAGTACTTC
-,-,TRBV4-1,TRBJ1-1,CASSQAVNTEAFF,TGCGCCAGCAGCCAAGCAGTGAACACTGAAGCTTTCTTT
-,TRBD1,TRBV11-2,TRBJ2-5,CASSPGDRVREETQYF,TGTGCCAGCAGCCCCGGGGACAGGGTTCGAGAAGAGACCCAGTACTTC
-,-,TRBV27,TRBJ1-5,CASQDGLNQPQHF,TGTGCCAGCCAGGACGGACTCAATCAGCCCCAGCATTTT
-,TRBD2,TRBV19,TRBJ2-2,CASSAGLAGGVGELFF,TGTGCCAGTAGTGCCGGACTAGCGGGGGGGGTCGGGGAGCTGTTTTTT
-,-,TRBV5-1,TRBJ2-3,CASSPGDTQYF,TGCGCCAGCAGCCCCGGAGATACGCAGTATTTT
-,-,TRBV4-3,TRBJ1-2,CASSQGRDNYGYTF,TGCGCCAGCAGCCAAGGCAGGGATAACTATGGCTACACCTTC
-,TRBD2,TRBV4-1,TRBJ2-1,CASSQTRGGSVEQFF,TGCGCCAGCAGCCAAACAAGGGGCGGGAGTGTTGAGCAGTTCTTC
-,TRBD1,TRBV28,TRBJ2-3,CASSLEMGQVTDTQYF,TGTGCCAGCAGTTTAGAGATGGGACAGGTAACAGATACGCAGTATTTT
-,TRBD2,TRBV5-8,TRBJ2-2,CASSHSYLAGLNTGELFF,TGTGCCAGCAGCCATAGTTACCTAGCGGGACTGAACACCGGGGAGCTGTTTTTT
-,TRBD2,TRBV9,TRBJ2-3,CASSVTPRVSGRGDTQYF,TGTGCCAGCAGCGTAACCCCCCGGGTGAGCGGGAGGGGAGATACGCAGTATTTT
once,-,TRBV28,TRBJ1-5,CASSPLSPLINQPQHF,TGTGCCAGCAGCCCTCTGAGTCCACTAATAAATCAGCCCCAGCATTTT
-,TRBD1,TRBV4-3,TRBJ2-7,CASSQDLGPRTGYEQYF,TGCGCCAGCAGCCAAGATTTGGGGCCAAGGACAGGCTACGAGCAGTACTTC
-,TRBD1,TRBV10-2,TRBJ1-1,CASRGTGGWGTEAFF,TGCGCCAGCAGGGGGACAGGGGGCTGGGGCACTGAAGCTTTCTTT